This T cell receptor (beta chain) appears in the sequencing data of a study of Graves' ophthalmopathy and Graves' hyperthyroidism. General observations from the study: Discriminating ophthalmopathy from stable hyperthyroidism, a 13-signature model attained a sensitivity of under 90% and a specificity of about 79%. Most clonotypes expanded in thyroid above 0.001 frequency were present in blood too.

A remark on this clonotype: Its specificity is unknown.

CDR3 regions of TCR beta were amplified from RNA transcripts. Scientists carried out first-round RT-PCR using HTBI primers and then a second-round multiplex PCR. Using its own MiXCR run on the multiplex PCR reads, TCRdb lists one record per CDR3 protein. Of hundreds of thousands of distinct CDR3 sequences detected, approximately 21% appear once; the ten largest clones hold around two fifths. After removal of 4 bases from V and 2 bases from J, the junction contained 5 bases not matched to a gene. CDR1 is SGHRS, CDR2 YFSETQ, per germline. This CDR3 has 15 residues. The authors isolated PBMCs from around 10 ml of fresh peripheral blood.

The chain is built from TRBV5-1 and TRBJ2-5; 10 nucleotides agree with TRBD2. The sequenced sample consisted of peripheral blood. The receptor was isolated from a woman between 50 and 59 years old with Graves' ophthalmopathy. The CDR3 sequence is CASSVSGGVQETQYF. The CDR3 nucleotides are TGCGCCAGCAGCGTAAGCGGGGGGGTGCAAGAGACCCAGTACTTC.